These 5 T cell receptor beta chains share one sample of origin, sequenced in a study of blood T cells in healthy people across ages. Alongside a J-beta primer mix, a sample-barcoded 5' primer served in a second PCR lasting roughly 6 to 12 cycles. TCRdb passed the 5' RACE reads through MiXCR, listing each CDR3 protein once. The profile shows roughly 680,000 distinct CDR3 sequences, roughly half of them singletons. The sample consisted of blood. The receptors come from an elderly woman in good health.

Note on this clonotype: A much larger clonotype is one base distant, so this may be a read error. The V gene is TRBV20-1, the J gene TRBJ2-3; D perhaps matches TRBD2 (6 bases). Trimming took off 2 bases at V and 2 bases at J, with 11 bases between the two ends. The germline V gene encodes CDR1 DFQATT and CDR2 SNEGSKA (reference sequence). CDR3 size: 14 residues. CDR3 region: CSARTSRDTDTQYF. CDR3 coding DNA: TGCAGTGCTAGAACTAGCAGGGACACAGATACGCAGTATTTT.

The gene calls are TRBV20-1 and TRBJ2-7; perhaps TRBD1 as D (5 bases). The CDR3 consists of 13 residues. V was pared by 7 bases and J by 4 bases, with 17 bases between. The germline V gene encodes CDR1 DFQATT and CDR2 SNEGSKA (reference sequence). The CDR3 protein is CSGGETDGYEQYF. The CDR3 DNA is TGCAGTGGAGGCGAGACAGATGGGTACGAGCAGTACTTC.

This clonotype showed up just a few times. The V gene is TRBV6-5, the J gene TRBJ2-7; D might be TRBD2 (5 bases). CDR1 is MNHEY and CDR2 is SVGAGI in the germline V gene. V was pared by 6 bases and J by 0 bases, with 12 bases between. The CDR3 covers 14 residues. The CDR3 here is CASRNGRGSYEQYF. As DNA, the CDR3 is TGTGCCAGCAGGAACGGACGGGGCTCCTACGAGCAGTACTTC.

This clonotype was picked up many times. The chain employs TRBV12-3 or TRBV12-4 and TRBJ2-3; D is unclear. There are 14 residues in the CDR3. V lost 3 bases to trimming and J lost 4 bases, with 11 bases between them. CDR3 coding DNA: TGTGCCAGCAGTTTTTCGCAGGTCGCAGATACGCAGTATTTT. It encodes CASSFSQVADTQYF.

This clonotype was counted at least ten times. Germline and junction disagree at one end, which may indicate a read error. For the CDR3, the DNA is TGTGCTAGCAGCCAAGCCCAGGGCGTGGTGAACACTGAAGCTTTCTTT. It is translated as CASSQAQGVVNTEAFF. The chain is built from TRBV4-2 and TRBJ1-1; TRBD1 might be the D (5 bases). The CDR3 spans 16 residues. From germline, CDR1 is LGHNA and CDR2 YNFKEQ.